The 32 T cell receptor beta chains below come from one sample, sequenced in a study of blood T cell repertoires in COVID-19. Assay: immunoSEQ multiplex PCR; the TCRdb copy retains only in-frame clones and omits some. The profile covers some 99,000 clones, with just over 85% appearing a single time and approximately 13% taken by the ten largest. The sample consisted of peripheral blood. The source is a woman in her sixties or seventies in a cohort sampled during active or convalescent COVID-19.

This rearrangement joins TRBV7-9 to TRBJ1-3, with 7 bases aligning to TRBD1. The J segment lost 2 bases and the V segment lost 3 bases, leaving 4 bases of the junction unmatched. Germline values: CDR1 SEHNR, CDR2 FQNEAQ (reference sequence). The CDR3 spans 15 residues. CDR3 coding DNA: TGTGCCAGCAGCTTGACCCAGGGGGCTGGAAACACCATATATTTT. This translates into CASSLTQGAGNTIYF.

The CDR3 nucleotides are TGTGCCAGCAGTAAGAACATGAACACTGAAGCTTTCTTT. Translated: CASSKNMNTEAFF. This chain uses TRBV6-6 with TRBJ1-1; D gene ambiguous. CDR1 MNHNY and CDR2 SVGAGI come from the germline V gene (reference sequence). The CDR3 spans 13 residues. The V gene lost 5 bases and the J gene lost 0 bases, with 7 bases spanning the gap.

J is TRBJ1-1 and V is TRBV6-1, with a tentative D call TRBD1 (6 bases). CDR3 length: 14 residues. Germline V gene sequence: CDR1 MNHNS, CDR2 SASEGT. Trimming removed 4 bases from V and 3 bases from J, with 12 bases in between. This CDR3 reads CASSVQGADTEAFF. Here the CDR3 DNA reads TGTGCCAGCAGTGTACAGGGCGCCGACACTGAAGCTTTCTTT.

On this clone: Additional DNA sequences in this sample encode the identical CDR3. The chain recombines TRBV28 with TRBJ2-2; 7 bases align to TRBD2. The CDR3 is 15 residues long. Germline V gene sequence: CDR1 MDHEN, CDR2 SYDVKM. Losses at the gene ends were 3 bases for V and 0 bases for J; bases not matched to a gene: 1. CDR3: CASSLGGTNTGELFF. The CDR3 nucleotides are TGTGCCAGCAGTTTGGGGGGGACGAACACCGGGGAGCTGTTTTTT.

The rearrangement uses TRBV27 and TRBJ2-1; 7 nucleotides agree with TRBD1. V shed 1 base, J shed 1 base, and the junction held 7 bases outside the gene matches. Per germline, CDR1 MNHEY and CDR2 SMNVEV (reference sequence). The CDR3 runs 17 residues. DNA of the CDR3: TGTGCCAGCAGTTTATACAGGGGCCATCGGTCCTACAATGAGCAGTTCTTC. Its protein is CASSLYRGHRSYNEQFF.

CDR3: CASSQLESEAFF. In DNA, the CDR3 is TGCGCCAGCAGCCAACTTGAGTCTGAAGCTTTCTTT. The J gene is TRBJ1-1, the V gene TRBV4-1; no clear D gene. The germline gives CDR1 MGHRA, CDR2 YSYEKL. Trimming removed 2 bases from V and 6 bases from J, with 7 bases in between. CDR3 length: 12 amino acids.

This clone was picked up one time. V is TRBV6-6 and J is TRBJ1-2; D unresolved. Germline CDR1 and CDR2: MNHNY and SVGAGI (reference sequence). The CDR3 runs 15 residues. With 6 bases removed from V and 4 bases from J, the gap between germline ends came to 18 bases. The CDR3 spells CASSQPQDFGYGYTF. CDR3 coding DNA: TGTGCCAGCAGCCAACCCCAGGATTTCGGCTATGGCTACACCTTC.

The J gene is TRBJ2-5, the V gene TRBV28; 9 nucleotides align to TRBD1. V lost 6 bases to trimming and J lost 2 bases; unmatched junction nucleotides: 10. Per germline, CDR1 MDHEN and CDR2 SYDVKM. The CDR3 covers 16 residues. The chain's CDR3 is CASRGLSGTGQETQYF. The CDR3 bases are TGTGCCAGCAGGGGTTTATCAGGGACAGGGCAAGAGACCCAGTACTTC. The variable domain in full, with the rest retrieved from reference TRBV28 and TRBJ2-5, is DVKVTQSSRYLVKRTGEKVFLECVQDMDHENMFWYRQDPGLGLRLIYFSYDVKMKEKGDIPEGYSVSREKKERFSLILESASTNQTSMYLCASRGLSGTGQETQYFGPGTRLLVL.

V usage is TRBV9 and J usage is TRBJ1-2; D may be TRBD1 (5 bases). V dropped 2 bases and J dropped 4 bases, with 12 bases sitting between them. Germline-derived CDR1 and CDR2 are SGDLS and YYNGEE. This CDR3 is 14 amino acids long. The CDR3 sequence: CASSVWGGGYGYTF. Written as DNA, the CDR3 is TGTGCCAGCAGCGTTTGGGGGGGAGGCTATGGCTACACCTTC.

This sequence joins TRBV30 and TRBJ1-5; weak D call: TRBD1 (5 bases). This CDR3 spans 14 amino acids. Deletions cut 8 bases from V and 3 bases from J, with 17 bases between. Germline V CDR1 and CDR2: GTSNPN, SVGIG (reference sequence). The CDR3 here is CAGGGVGDNQPQHF. The CDR3 DNA reads TGTGCCGGCGGCGGGGTAGGGGACAATCAGCCCCAGCATTTT.

The count of this clone is one. V usage is TRBV4-1 and J usage is TRBJ1-5; no definite D call. Looked up from germline, CDR1 is MGHRA and CDR2 is YSYEKL. CDR3 size: 13 residues. V lost 4 bases, J lost 3 bases, and 7 bases lay in between. Written as DNA, the CDR3 is TGCGCCAGCAGCCCCCGGGACAATCAGCCCCAGCATTTT. Translated: CASSPRDNQPQHF.

This chain uses TRBV7-6 with TRBJ2-3, with 7 positions matching TRBD2. The CDR3 extends over 15 amino acids. V shed 0 bases, J shed 4 bases, and the junction held 4 bases outside the gene matches. Germline CDR1 SGHVS, CDR2 FNYEAQ. The CDR3 is CASSLAGGFADTQYF. The CDR3 region has the DNA TGTGCCAGCAGCTTAGCGGGGGGGTTCGCAGATACGCAGTATTTT.

This clone was detected only once. CDR3 DNA: TGTGCCAGCAGGCAATCCCGGACAGATGAAAAACTGTTTTTT. Translation gives CASRQSRTDEKLFF. V gene TRBV2 combines with J gene TRBJ1-4, with D perhaps matching TRBD1 (6 bases). The ends were cut back, 6 bases at V and 6 bases at J, with 14 bases in the middle. CDR1 is SNHLY and CDR2 is FYNNEI in the germline V gene. This CDR3 spans 14 amino acids.

The chain is built from TRBV5-1 and TRBJ1-4; 7 bases line up with TRBD1. Germline CDR1 reads SGHRS; CDR2 reads YFSETQ. The CDR3 loop spans 14 amino acids. V was clipped by 4 bases and J by 2 bases; unmatched bases: 2. CDR3 residues: CASSVDRTNEKLFF. The DNA for the CDR3 is TGCGCCAGCAGCGTGGACAGGACTAATGAAAAACTGTTTTTT.

V gene TRBV9 combines with J gene TRBJ2-2; D is perhaps TRBD2 (6 bases). V was trimmed by 5 bases and J by 6 bases, leaving 20 bases between them. CDR1 SGDLS and CDR2 YYNGEE come from the germline V gene. The CDR3 sequence is 16 residues long. In nucleotides, the CDR3 is TGTGCCAGCAGTGCCACGGGACTCGCAAGATCCGGGGAGCTGTTTTTT. Protein product: CASSATGLARSGELFF.

To note about this clone: At one of its ends the junction is not consistent with the germline gene, which may arise from a read error. This chain connects TRBV7-7 to TRBJ2-1, with 8 nucleotides matching TRBD2. Germline values: CDR1 SSHAT, CDR2 FNYEAQ (reference sequence). There are 15 residues in the CDR3. The CDR3 loop is CASSLSGGAPNEQFF. The CDR3 nucleotides are TGTGCTAGCAGCTTATCCGGGGGGGCCCCCAATGAGCAGTTCTTC.

The chain has TRBV11-1 and TRBJ1-1; 8 nucleotides align to TRBD1. V lost 10 bases and J lost 0; bases outside the gene matches: 13. The CDR3 spans 16 residues. The V gene's germline CDR1 is SGHAT and CDR2 FQDESV (reference sequence). The CDR3 here is CATIIGTGGMNTEAFF. CDR3 sequence (DNA): TGTGCCACCATTATTGGGACAGGCGGGATGAACACTGAAGCTTTCTTT.

CDR3: CASSLAPTDTQYF. The CDR3 nucleotides read TGTGCCAGCAGTCTGGCCCCCACAGATACGCAGTATTTT. V and J are TRBV6-5 and TRBJ2-3; no definite D call. V was cut by 5 bases and J by 2 bases, with 8 bases left in between. CDR3 length: 13 residues. The germline V gene encodes CDR1 MNHEY and CDR2 SVGAGI.

This rearrangement joins TRBV28 to TRBJ2-6; unclear D gene. Germline values: CDR1 MDHEN, CDR2 SYDVKM. This CDR3 has 15 amino acids. V was cut by 5 bases and J by 4 bases, with 12 bases left in between. The CDR3 loop reads CASSRTRWGANVLTF. For the CDR3, the DNA is TGTGCCAGCAGTAGAACCCGGTGGGGGGCCAACGTCCTGACTTTC.

This rearrangement joins TRBV28 to TRBJ2-7; a weak D match, TRBD2 (6 bases). The germline V gene has CDR1 MDHEN and CDR2 SYDVKM. This CDR3 contains 14 residues. V dropped 6 bases and J dropped 1 base, with 13 bases sitting between them. Here the CDR3 DNA reads TGTGCCAGCAGGGGCCATAGCGGATCCTACGAGCAGTACTTC. Encoded protein: CASRGHSGSYEQYF.

The chain couples TRBV5-6 to TRBJ1-2; the match to TRBD1 covers 10 bases. The CDR3 is 15 residues long. Trimming cost V 3 bases and J 4 bases; bases outside gene matches: 6. The germline gives CDR1 SGHDT, CDR2 YYEEEE. CDR3 loop: CASSSLTGGGYGYTF. The DNA for the CDR3 is TGTGCCAGCAGCTCCTTGACAGGGGGCGGCTATGGCTACACCTTC. Based on the CDR3 plus reference TRBV5-6 and TRBJ1-2, the full variable domain is DAGVTQSPTHLIKTRGQQVTLRCSPKSGHDTVSWYQQALGQGPQFIFQYYEEEERQRGNFPDRFSGHQFPNYSSELNVNALLLGDSALYLCASSSLTGGGYGYTFGSGTRLTVV.

The chain has TRBV5-6 and TRBJ1-5; 7 nucleotides agree with TRBD1. The CDR3 spans 17 residues. V shed 0 bases and J 4 bases; nucleotides not matched to a gene: 10. CDR1 SGHDT and CDR2 YYEEEE come from the germline V gene. This CDR3 reads CASSLGPGTVQNQPQHF. CDR3 in DNA: TGTGCCAGCAGCTTGGGCCCAGGGACAGTCCAAAATCAGCCCCAGCATTTT.

The chain uses TRBV5-1 and TRBJ2-5, with D perhaps TRBD2 (6 bases). V shed 4 bases and J shed 1 base, with 11 bases lying between them. This CDR3 has 14 amino acids. Germline CDR1 reads SGHRS; CDR2 reads YFSETQ. DNA of the CDR3: TGCGCCAGCAGCGCTGGGACTTTCCAAGAGACCCAGTACTTC. Residues: CASSAGTFQETQYF.

V gene TRBV3-1 (or the pseudogene TRBV3-2) combines with J gene TRBJ2-7, with a possible D match to TRBD1 (6 bases). Germline values: CDR1 LGHDT, CDR2 YNNKEL (reference sequence). The CDR3 spans 13 residues. The V gene lost 1 base and the J gene lost 6 bases, with 10 bases spanning the gap. CDR3 sequence: CASSQVQGFEQYF. CDR3 bases: TGTGCCAGCAGCCAAGTCCAGGGGTTCGAGCAGTACTTC.

The chain carries TRBV7-9 and TRBJ1-1; 11 bases match TRBD1. Germline V gene sequence: CDR1 SEHNR, CDR2 FQNEAQ (reference sequence). The CDR3 is 15 residues long. V gave up 5 bases and J gave up 2 bases; unmatched junction bases: 4. Written as DNA, the CDR3 is TGTGCCAGCAGCGAGGGACAGGGGGTAAACACTGAAGCTTTCTTT. This gives the protein CASSEGQGVNTEAFF. Using reference TRBV7-9 and TRBJ1-1 for the parts outside the CDR3, the full variable domain is DTGVSQNPRHKITKRGQNVTFRCDPISEHNRLYWYRQTLGQGPEFLTYFQNEAQLEKSRLLSDRFSAERPKGSFSTLEIQRTEQGDSAMYLCASSEGQGVNTEAFFGQGTRLTVV.

The chain combines TRBV19 with TRBJ2-2; 11 bases match TRBD2. Germline loops: CDR1 LNHDA, CDR2 SQIVND (reference sequence). The J segment lost 0 bases and the V segment lost 6 bases, leaving 9 bases of the junction unmatched. This CDR3 region has 18 residues. The CDR3 nucleotides read TGTGCCAGTAGCCCTAAGGTTAGCGGGAGGGCGAACACCGGGGAGCTGTTTTTT. It yields the protein CASSPKVSGRANTGELFF.

The chain links TRBV12-5 to TRBJ2-5; 8 bases are a match to TRBD1. The CDR3 loop spans 15 amino acids. V was clipped by 6 bases and J by 5 bases; unmatched bases: 11. Germline V CDR1 and CDR2: LGHNT, FRNRAP. The CDR3 DNA reads as TGTGCTAGTGGACGTGGACAGGGCGATCACGAGACCCAGTACTTC. As protein: CASGRGQGDHETQYF. The full variable domain, its missing parts supplied by reference TRBV12-5 and TRBJ2-5, is DARVTQTPRHKVTEMGQEVTMRCQPILGHNTVFWYRQTMMQGLELLAYFRNRAPLDDSGMPKDRFSAEMPDATLATLKIQPSEPRDSAVYFCASGRGQGDHETQYFGPGTRLLVL.

The chain recombines TRBV7-9 with TRBJ1-5; 10 bases are shared with TRBD1. Germline V lookup: CDR1 SEHNR, CDR2 FQNEAQ (reference sequence). Unmatched junction bases numbered 4, after V lost 2 bases and J lost 3 bases. This CDR3 spans 16 amino acids. The CDR3 loop reads CASSLFGTGDNQPQHF. The CDR3 DNA is TGTGCCAGCAGCTTATTTGGGACAGGGGACAATCAGCCCCAGCATTTT.

This sequence joins TRBV7-8 and TRBJ1-4; no reliable D call. Germline loops: CDR1 SGHVS, CDR2 FQNEAQ. V lost 4 bases and J 0 bases, leaving 9 bases between the germline ends. The CDR3 runs to 15 residues. CDR3 DNA sequence: TGTGCCAGCAGCTCCCACAAAACAACTAATGAAAAACTGTTTTTT. Encoded protein: CASSSHKTTNEKLFF.

A single count supports this clone. This chain joins TRBV11-2 and TRBJ2-7; tentative D call: TRBD2 (5 bases). Germline V gene data show CDR1 as SGHAT and CDR2 as FQNNGV. The V end was cut by 2 bases, the J end by 6 bases, with 14 bases between. The CDR3 runs to 14 residues. DNA of the CDR3: TGTGCCAGCAGCTTACTGGCTAGCAAAGGCGAGCAGTACTTC. This encodes CASSLLASKGEQYF.

This clone was seen only a few times. The V gene is TRBV10-3, the J gene TRBJ1-1; possible D gene TRBD1, 5 bases. From germline, CDR1 is ENHRY and CDR2 SYGVKD. The CDR3 is 12 amino acids. V dropped 0 bases and J dropped 10 bases, with 9 bases sitting between them. CDR3 coding DNA: TGTGCCATCAGTGAGTCGGGCCAGGGAGCTTTCTTT. Translated, it gives CAISESGQGAFF.

This chain uses TRBV11-2 with TRBJ1-6; D perhaps matches TRBD1 (6 bases). This CDR3 is built from 13 residues. Trimming removed 6 bases from V and 7 bases from J, with 10 bases in between. Germline V gene sequence: CDR1 SGHAT, CDR2 FQNNGV. The CDR3 protein is CASRQGANSPLHF. The DNA of the CDR3 is TGTGCCAGCAGACAGGGAGCCAATTCACCCCTCCACTTT.